The next 16 T cell receptor beta chains were all read from a single sample in a study of follicular helper T cells after annual influenza vaccination. Here immunoSEQ multiplex PCR was the method, and the copy in TCRdb shows in-frame clones only, minus some. The sample lists more than 10,000 clones; 81% were seen once. Time point defined: 2014-2015 season, pre-vaccination. The sample consisted of CXCR5- memory CD4+ T cells sorted from blood, taken on the day of influenza vaccination. These receptors all come from an adult who received the influenza vaccine.

The rearrangement uses TRBV11-2 and TRBJ1-1; the D gene is possibly TRBD1 (5 bases). This CDR3 contains 14 residues. Germline CDR1 SGHAT, CDR2 FQNNGV. V was clipped by 1 base and J by 8 bases, with 14 bases between them. The CDR3 here is CASSLGSGQGEAFF. In nucleotides, the CDR3 is TGTGCCAGCAGCTTAGGGTCTGGGCAGGGCGAAGCTTTCTTT. Together with reference TRBV11-2 and TRBJ1-1, the CDR3 gives the full variable domain: EAGVAQSPRYKIIEKRQSVAFWCNPISGHATLYWYQQILGQGPKLLIQFQNNGVVDDSQLPKDRFSAERLKGVDSTLKIQPAKLEDSAVYLCASSLGSGQGEAFFGQGTRLTVV.

V is TRBV28 and J is TRBJ1-5, with D possibly TRBD1 on 5 matching bases. The CDR3 covers 16 residues. V lost 7 bases, J lost 0 bases, and 16 bases lay in between. Germline-derived CDR1 and CDR2 are MDHEN and SYDVKM. The chain's CDR3 is CASIFRGGYSNQPQHF. In nucleotides, the CDR3 is TGTGCCAGCATCTTCCGGGGGGGGTATAGCAATCAGCCCCAGCATTTT.

The chain joins TRBV28 to TRBJ1-5, with D tentatively TRBD1 (6 bases). CDR3 length equals 15 residues. Germline CDR1 is MDHEN and CDR2 is SYDVKM. V lost 7 bases and J 5 bases, leaving 18 bases between the germline ends. CDR3 sequence reads: CASIGGGAGHQPQHF. CDR3 in DNA: TGTGCCAGCATCGGGGGGGGCGCGGGGCATCAGCCCCAGCATTTT.

This clone has more than one count but fewer than ten. The CDR3 protein is CATSRDEGLYGYTF. CDR3 bases: TGTGCCACCAGCAGAGATGAGGGGTTATATGGCTACACCTTC. The chain carries TRBV15 and TRBJ1-2; tentatively, D is TRBD1 (5 bases). There are 14 residues in the CDR3. V lost 0 bases and J lost 5, with 10 bases in between. Germline CDR1 is LNHNV and CDR2 is YYDKDF (reference sequence).

This chain joins TRBV6-1 and TRBJ2-3; D ambiguous. This CDR3 spans 14 amino acids. The V end lost 1 base, the J end lost 0 bases, and 5 bases lay between the germline ends. Germline V CDR1 and CDR2: MNHNS, SASEGT. The CDR3 loop is CASSEDRSTDTQYF. CDR3 nucleotides: TGTGCCAGCAGTGAAGACAGAAGCACAGATACGCAGTATTTT.

The gene calls are TRBV5-4 and TRBJ2-2; TRBD1 aligns across 8 bases. The length of the CDR3 is 16 residues. In germline, CDR1 is SGHNT, CDR2 YYREEE (reference sequence). Losses at the gene ends were 4 bases for V and 3 bases for J; bases not matched to a gene: 8. The CDR3 bases are TGTGCCAGCAGCCTGAACAGGGGGTCGGACACCGGGGAGCTGTTTTTT. Translating gives CASSLNRGSDTGELFF.

The rearrangement uses TRBV28 and TRBJ1-5, with 7 positions matching TRBD1. V shed 4 bases and J 0 bases; nucleotides not matched to a gene: 3. The CDR3 has 15 residues. Germline CDR1 MDHEN, CDR2 SYDVKM. The CDR3 region has the DNA TGTGCCAGCAGTTCTGGACAGGCTAGCAATCAGCCCCAGCATTTT. It yields the protein CASSSGQASNQPQHF.

The chain carries TRBV18 and TRBJ1-5; D may be TRBD1 (6 bases). The CDR3 is made up of 15 amino acids. The germline V gene has CDR1 KGHSH and CDR2 LQKENI. The V end lost 6 bases, the J end lost 2 bases, and 14 bases lay between the germline ends. This CDR3 reads CASSLTGLGNQPQHF. The CDR3, as DNA: TGTGCCAGCTCCCTAACAGGGCTTGGCAATCAGCCCCAGCATTTT.

The chain links TRBV27 to TRBJ1-6, with D possibly matching TRBD1 (5 bases). The CDR3 has 16 residues. V lost 6 bases, J lost 0 bases, and 12 bases lay in between. The germline gives CDR1 MNHEY, CDR2 SMNVEV (reference sequence). The CDR3 bases are TGTGCCAGCAGCGTCAGGGTGAGCTCCTATAATTCACCCCTCCACTTT. It yields the protein CASSVRVSSYNSPLHF.

The chain employs TRBV18 and TRBJ1-6, with D unclear. The CDR3 is 13 amino acids. Germline assignment: CDR1 KGHSH and CDR2 LQKENI. V dropped 0 bases and J dropped 6 bases, with 3 bases sitting between them. The CDR3 protein is CASSPPSNSPLHF. The CDR3 nucleotides are TGTGCCAGCTCACCACCGTCTAATTCACCCCTCCACTTT.

The chain uses TRBV5-4 and TRBJ1-2; 9 positions match TRBD1. Unmatched junction bases numbered 3, after V lost 4 bases and J lost 2 bases. This CDR3 comprises 14 residues. Germline V gene lookup returns CDR1 SGHNT and CDR2 YYREEE (reference sequence). The CDR3 sequence: CASSRTGENYGYTF. Here the CDR3 DNA reads TGTGCCAGCAGCCGGACAGGGGAGAACTATGGCTACACCTTC.

V and J are TRBV19 and TRBJ2-7; either TRBD1 or TRBD2 may supply D (5 bases each). This CDR3 has 15 residues. Germline V gene sequence: CDR1 LNHDA, CDR2 SQIVND (reference sequence). Trimming removed 5 bases at V and 3 bases at J, with 17 bases between. This CDR3 reads CASSDLAGSYYEQYF. In nucleotides, the CDR3 is TGTGCCAGTAGTGATTTGGCAGGGAGTTACTACGAGCAGTACTTC.

CDR3 in amino acids: CASSPRVAGGPADTQYF. The CDR3 nucleotides are TGTGCCAGCTCACCACGGGTAGCGGGAGGGCCCGCAGATACGCAGTATTTT. This chain links TRBV18 with TRBJ2-3, with 11 bases that match TRBD2. This CDR3 region has 17 residues. V lost 1 base, J lost 4 bases, and 7 bases stayed unmatched. CDR1 is KGHSH and CDR2 is LQKENI in the germline V gene.

This rearrangement joins TRBV9 to TRBJ2-1; 8 bases align to TRBD2. The CDR3 extends over 15 amino acids. Germline CDR1 SGDLS, CDR2 YYNGEE. J lost 2 bases, V lost 4 bases, and 5 bases had no gene match. CDR3 sequence reads: CASSNSGNTYNEQFF. The CDR3 DNA follows: TGTGCCAGCAGCAATAGCGGGAACACCTACAATGAGCAGTTCTTC.

The chain carries TRBV4-3 and TRBJ1-2; the match to TRBD1 covers 8 bases. The CDR3 extends over 16 amino acids. CDR1 is LGHNA, CDR2 YSLEER, per germline. Losses at the gene ends were 0 bases for V and 5 bases for J; bases not matched to a gene: 8. Here the CDR3 DNA reads TGCGCCAGCAGCCAAGATCAAGGGGGACAGGAGTATGGCTACACCTTC. Translated, it gives CASSQDQGGQEYGYTF.

V and J are TRBV19 and TRBJ2-7, with a possible D match to TRBD1 (6 bases). Trimming pared 6 bases from V and 4 bases from J, leaving 16 bases between. Germline V CDR1 and CDR2: LNHDA, SQIVND (reference sequence). This CDR3 region has 14 residues. Written as DNA, the CDR3 is TGTGCCAGTAGCACAGGGAATAATGAATACGAGCAGTACTTC. This codes for CASSTGNNEYEQYF.